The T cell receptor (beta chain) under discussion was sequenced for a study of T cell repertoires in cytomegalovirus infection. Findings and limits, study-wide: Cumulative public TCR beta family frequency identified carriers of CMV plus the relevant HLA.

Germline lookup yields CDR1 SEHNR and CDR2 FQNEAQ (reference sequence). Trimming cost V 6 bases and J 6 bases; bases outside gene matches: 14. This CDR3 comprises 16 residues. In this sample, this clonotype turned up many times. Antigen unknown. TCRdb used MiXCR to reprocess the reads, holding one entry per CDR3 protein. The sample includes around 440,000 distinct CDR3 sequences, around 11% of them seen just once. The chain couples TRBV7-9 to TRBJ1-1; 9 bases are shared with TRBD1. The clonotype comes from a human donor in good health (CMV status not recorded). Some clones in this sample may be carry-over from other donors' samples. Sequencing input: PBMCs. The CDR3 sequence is CASRAGTGIVAPEAFF. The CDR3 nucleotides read TGTGCCAGCAGGGCCGGGACAGGGATAGTAGCCCCTGAAGCTTTCTTT.